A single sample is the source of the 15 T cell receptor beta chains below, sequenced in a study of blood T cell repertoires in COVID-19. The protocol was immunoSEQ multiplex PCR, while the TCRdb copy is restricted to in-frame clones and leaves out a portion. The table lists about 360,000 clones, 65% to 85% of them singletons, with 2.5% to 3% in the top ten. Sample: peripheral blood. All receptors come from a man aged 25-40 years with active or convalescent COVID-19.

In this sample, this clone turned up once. CDR3 sequence (DNA): TGTGCCAGCAGTCCCCAGGGCCCCTCTGGAAACACCATATATTTT. The encoded protein is CASSPQGPSGNTIYF. The gene calls are TRBV28 and TRBJ1-3; TRBD1 is a possible D gene (5 bases). The CDR3 runs to 15 residues. The germline CDR1 and CDR2 sequences are MDHEN and SYDVKM. V shed 5 bases and J shed 0 bases, with 11 bases lying between them. Full variable domain (rest looked up from reference TRBV28 and TRBJ1-3): DVKVTQSSRYLVKRTGEKVFLECVQDMDHENMFWYRQDPGLGLRLIYFSYDVKMKEKGDIPEGYSVSREKKERFSLILESASTNQTSMYLCASSPQGPSGNTIYFGEGSWLTVV.

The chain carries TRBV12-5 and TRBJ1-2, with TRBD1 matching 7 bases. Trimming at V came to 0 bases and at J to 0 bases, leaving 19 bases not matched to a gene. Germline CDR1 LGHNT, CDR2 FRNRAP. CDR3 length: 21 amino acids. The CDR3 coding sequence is TGTGCTAGTGGTTTGGTACTCGTCCGGGACAGACCGGAGGGCGCTAACTATGGCTACACCTTC. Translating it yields CASGLVLVRDRPEGANYGYTF.

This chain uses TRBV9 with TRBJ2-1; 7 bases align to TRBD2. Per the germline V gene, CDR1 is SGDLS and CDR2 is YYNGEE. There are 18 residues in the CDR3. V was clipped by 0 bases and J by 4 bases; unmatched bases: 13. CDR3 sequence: CASSVEARVGEGYNEQFF. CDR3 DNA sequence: TGTGCCAGCAGCGTAGAGGCGAGGGTGGGGGAGGGATACAATGAGCAGTTCTTC.

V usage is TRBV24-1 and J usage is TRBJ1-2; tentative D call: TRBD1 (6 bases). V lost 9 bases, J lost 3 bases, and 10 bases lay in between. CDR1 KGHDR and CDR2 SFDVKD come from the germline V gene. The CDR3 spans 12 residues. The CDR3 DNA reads TGTGCCACCCAGGGGATCGACTATGGCTACACCTTC. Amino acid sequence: CATQGIDYGYTF.

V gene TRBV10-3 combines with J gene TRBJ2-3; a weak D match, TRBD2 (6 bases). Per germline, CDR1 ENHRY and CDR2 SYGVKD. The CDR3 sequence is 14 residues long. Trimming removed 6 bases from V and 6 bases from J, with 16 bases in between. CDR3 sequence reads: CAIRRGLDADTQYF. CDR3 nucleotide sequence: TGTGCCATCAGGAGGGGACTGGATGCGGATACGCAGTATTTT.

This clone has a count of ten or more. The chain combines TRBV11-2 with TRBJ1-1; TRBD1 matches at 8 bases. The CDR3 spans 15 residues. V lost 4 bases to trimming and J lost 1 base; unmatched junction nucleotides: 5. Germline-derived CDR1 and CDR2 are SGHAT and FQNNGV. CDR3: CASSYRTGPNTEAFF. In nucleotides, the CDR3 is TGTGCCAGCAGCTACCGGACAGGGCCGAACACTGAAGCTTTCTTT.

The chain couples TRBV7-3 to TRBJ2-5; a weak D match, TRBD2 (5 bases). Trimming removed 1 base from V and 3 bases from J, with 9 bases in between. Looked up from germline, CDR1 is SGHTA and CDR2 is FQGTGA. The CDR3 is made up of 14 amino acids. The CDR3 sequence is CASSLRPGKETQYF. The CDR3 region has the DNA TGTGCCAGCAGCTTAAGGCCCGGGAAAGAGACCCAGTACTTC.

Here the CDR3 reads CASEDRDRTYEQYF. In DNA form, the CDR3 reads TGTGCCAGCGAGGACCGGGACAGGACCTACGAGCAGTACTTC. This chain joins TRBV7-2 and TRBJ2-7; TRBD1 matches at 8 bases. CDR1 and CDR2 from the germline V gene are SGHTA and FQGNSA. The CDR3 runs to 14 residues. J was trimmed by 2 bases and V by 8 bases; bases with no gene match: 8.

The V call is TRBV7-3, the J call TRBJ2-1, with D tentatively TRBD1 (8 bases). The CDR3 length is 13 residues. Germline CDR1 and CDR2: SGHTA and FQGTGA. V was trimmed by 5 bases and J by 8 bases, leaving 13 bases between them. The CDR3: CASSTGGRDEQFF. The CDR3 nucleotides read TGTGCCAGCAGCACAGGGGGGAGGGATGAGCAGTTCTTC. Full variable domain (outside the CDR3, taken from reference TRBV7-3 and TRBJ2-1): GAGVSQTPSNKVTEKGKYVELRCDPISGHTALYWYRQSLGQGPEFLIYFQGTGAADDSGLPNDRFFAVRPEGSVSTLKIQRTERGDSAVYLCASSTGGRDEQFFGPGTRLTVL.

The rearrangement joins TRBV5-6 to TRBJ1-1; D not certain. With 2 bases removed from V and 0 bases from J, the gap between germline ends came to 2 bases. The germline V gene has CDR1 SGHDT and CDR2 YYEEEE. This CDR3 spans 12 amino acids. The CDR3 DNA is TGTGCCAGCAGCTTCGTGAACACTGAAGCTTTCTTT. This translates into CASSFVNTEAFF.

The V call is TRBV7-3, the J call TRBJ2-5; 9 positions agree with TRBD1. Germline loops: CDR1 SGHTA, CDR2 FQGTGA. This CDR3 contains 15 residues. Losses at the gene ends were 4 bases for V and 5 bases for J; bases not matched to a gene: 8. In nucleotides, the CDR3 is TGTGCCAGCAGCTCCGGGACAGGGAAAGGGGAGACCCAGTACTTC. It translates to CASSSGTGKGETQYF.

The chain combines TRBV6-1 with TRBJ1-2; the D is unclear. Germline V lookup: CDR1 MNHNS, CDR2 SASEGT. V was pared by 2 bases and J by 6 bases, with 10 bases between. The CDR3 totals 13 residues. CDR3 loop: CASSENYPDGYTF. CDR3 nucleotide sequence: TGTGCCAGCAGTGAAAACTACCCTGATGGCTACACCTTC.

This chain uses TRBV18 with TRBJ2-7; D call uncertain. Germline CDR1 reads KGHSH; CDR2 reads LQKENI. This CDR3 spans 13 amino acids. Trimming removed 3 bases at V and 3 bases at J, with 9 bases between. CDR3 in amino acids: CASSPGQDYEQYF. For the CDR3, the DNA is TGTGCCAGCTCACCGGGCCAGGACTACGAGCAGTACTTC.

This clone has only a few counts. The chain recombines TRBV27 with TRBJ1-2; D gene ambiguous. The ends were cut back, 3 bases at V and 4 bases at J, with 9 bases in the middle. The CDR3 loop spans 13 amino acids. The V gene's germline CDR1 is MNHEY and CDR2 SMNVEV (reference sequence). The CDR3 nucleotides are TGTGCCAGCAGTTTTGGCATCAGCTATGGCTACACCTTC. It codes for CASSFGISYGYTF.

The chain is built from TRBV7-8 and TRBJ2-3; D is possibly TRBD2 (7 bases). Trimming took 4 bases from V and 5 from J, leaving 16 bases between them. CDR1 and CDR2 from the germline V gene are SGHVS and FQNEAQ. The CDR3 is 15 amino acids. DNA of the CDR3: TGTGCCAGCAGCTGGGAGGGCCGGGGGCTAGATACGCAGTATTTT. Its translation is CASSWEGRGLDTQYF.